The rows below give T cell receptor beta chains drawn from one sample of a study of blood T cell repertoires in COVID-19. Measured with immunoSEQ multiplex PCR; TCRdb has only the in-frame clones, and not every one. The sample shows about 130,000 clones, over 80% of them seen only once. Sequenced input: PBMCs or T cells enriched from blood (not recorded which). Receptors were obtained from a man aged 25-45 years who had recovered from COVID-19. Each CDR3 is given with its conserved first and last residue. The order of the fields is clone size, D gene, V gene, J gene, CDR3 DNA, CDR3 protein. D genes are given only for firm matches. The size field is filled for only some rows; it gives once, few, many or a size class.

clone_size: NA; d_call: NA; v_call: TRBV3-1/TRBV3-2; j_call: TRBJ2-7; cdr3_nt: TGTGCCAGCAGCCAAAACGAACCCCTTATCGGCTACGAGCAGTACTTC; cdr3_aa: CASSQNEPLIGYEQYF
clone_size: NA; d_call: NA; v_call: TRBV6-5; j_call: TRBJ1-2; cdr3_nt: TGTGCCAGCAGTTACGCTGGGGGGGCTGTTGGCTACACCTTC; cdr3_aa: CASSYAGGAVGYTF
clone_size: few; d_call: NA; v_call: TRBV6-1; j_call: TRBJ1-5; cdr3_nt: TGTGCCAGCAGTGAACAGGGTCGTTACCAGCCCCAGCATTTT; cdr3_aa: CASSEQGRYQPQHF
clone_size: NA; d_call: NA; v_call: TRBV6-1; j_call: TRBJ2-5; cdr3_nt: TGTGCCAGCAGTGAAATAATGTGGAGGGAGACCCAGTACTTC; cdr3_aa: CASSEIMWRETQYF
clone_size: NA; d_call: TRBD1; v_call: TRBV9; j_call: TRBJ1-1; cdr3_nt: TGTGCCAGCAGCGTGGAGGGGGCCGAAGCTTTCTTT; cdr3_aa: CASSVEGAEAFF
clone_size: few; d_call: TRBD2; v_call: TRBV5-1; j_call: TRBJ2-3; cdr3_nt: TGCGCCAGCAGCCCCGGAGGTCTAGCGGGAGGGCCCCGCACAGATACGCAGTATTTT; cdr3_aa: CASSPGGLAGGPRTDTQYF
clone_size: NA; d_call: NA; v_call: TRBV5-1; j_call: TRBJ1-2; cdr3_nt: TGCGCCAGCAGCTTGGACAGGGTTGGCTATGGCTACACCTTC; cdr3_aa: CASSLDRVGYGYTF
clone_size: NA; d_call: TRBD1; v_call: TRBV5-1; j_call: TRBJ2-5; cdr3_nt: TGCGCCAGCAGCCTGGGACAGGGGGCAGGGGAGACCCAGTACTTC; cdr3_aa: CASSLGQGAGETQYF
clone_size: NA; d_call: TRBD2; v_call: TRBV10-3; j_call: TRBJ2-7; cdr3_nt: TGTGCCATCAGTCGGATCCCGACTAGCGGGAGCGCCTACGAGCAGTACTTC; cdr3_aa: CAISRIPTSGSAYEQYF
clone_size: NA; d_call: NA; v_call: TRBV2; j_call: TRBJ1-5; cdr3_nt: TGTGCCAGCAGTGCGGGGAACGATCAGCCCCAGCATTTT; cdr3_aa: CASSAGNDQPQHF
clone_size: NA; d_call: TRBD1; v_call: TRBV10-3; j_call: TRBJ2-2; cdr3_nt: TGTGCCATCAGTGAGTCGGGACAGGGAAACACCGGGGAGCTGTTTTTT; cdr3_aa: CAISESGQGNTGELFF
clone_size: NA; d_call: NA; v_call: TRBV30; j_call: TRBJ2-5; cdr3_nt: TGTGCCTGGAGTCCCCGGGAGACCCAGTACTTC; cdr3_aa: CAWSPRETQYF
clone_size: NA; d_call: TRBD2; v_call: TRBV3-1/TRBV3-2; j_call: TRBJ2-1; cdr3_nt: TGTGCCAGCAGCCAACGACTAGCCGATGAGCAGTTCTTC; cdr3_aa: CASSQRLADEQFF
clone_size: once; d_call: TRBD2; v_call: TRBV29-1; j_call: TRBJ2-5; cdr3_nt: TGCAGCGTTGAAGGAGCGATCAGGGAGGGGACCCAGTACTTC; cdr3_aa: CSVEGAIREGTQYF
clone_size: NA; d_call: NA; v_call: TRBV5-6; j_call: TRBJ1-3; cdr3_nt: TGTGCCAGCAGCTTGGAGGCGGTTGGAAACACCATATATTTT; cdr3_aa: CASSLEAVGNTIYF
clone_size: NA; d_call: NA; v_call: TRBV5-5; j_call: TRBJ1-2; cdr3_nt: TGTGCCAGCAGCGCAGGGGTTTTGGCGGACTATGGCTACACCTTC; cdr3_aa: CASSAGVLADYGYTF
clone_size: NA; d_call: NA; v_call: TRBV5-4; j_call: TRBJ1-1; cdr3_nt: TGTGCCGATTCCACTCCAGGGGTTTACACTGAAGCTTTCTTT; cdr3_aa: CADSTPGVYTEAFF
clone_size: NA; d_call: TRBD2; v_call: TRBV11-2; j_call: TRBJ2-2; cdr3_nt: TGTGCCAGCACCGGGGGTAGCGGGAGGGCGGCCGGGGAGCTGTTTTTT; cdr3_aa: CASTGGSGRAAGELFF
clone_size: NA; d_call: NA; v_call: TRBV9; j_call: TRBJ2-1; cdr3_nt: TGTGCCAGCAGCGATGGGACAACTTACAATGAGCAGTTCTTC; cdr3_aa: CASSDGTTYNEQFF
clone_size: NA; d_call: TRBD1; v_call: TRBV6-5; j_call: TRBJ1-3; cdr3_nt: TGTGCCAGCAGCCCAGACAGGGTCGGAAACACCATATATTTT; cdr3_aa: CASSPDRVGNTIYF
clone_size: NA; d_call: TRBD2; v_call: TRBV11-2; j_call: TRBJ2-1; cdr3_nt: TGTGCCAGCACCCCTAGCGGGAGGTCCTACAATGAGCAGTTCTTC; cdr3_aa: CASTPSGRSYNEQFF
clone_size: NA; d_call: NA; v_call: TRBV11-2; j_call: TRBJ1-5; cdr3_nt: TGTGCCAGCAGCTTGCAGAATAGCAATCAGCCCCAGCATTTT; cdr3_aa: CASSLQNSNQPQHF
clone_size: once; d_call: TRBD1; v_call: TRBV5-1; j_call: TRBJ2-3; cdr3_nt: TGCGCCAGCAGCTTGGCGTTAACAGGGGCAGATACGCAGTATTTT; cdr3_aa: CASSLALTGADTQYF
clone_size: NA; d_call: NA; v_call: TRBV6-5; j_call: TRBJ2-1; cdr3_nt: TGTGCCAGCAGGCCCCTGGGGGCCCTTAGGTATGAGCAGTTCTTC; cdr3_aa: CASRPLGALRYEQFF
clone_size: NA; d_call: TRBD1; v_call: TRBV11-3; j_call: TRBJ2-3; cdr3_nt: TGTGCCAGCAGCGGACGGACAGGGGGCGAGGCAGATACGCAGTATTTT; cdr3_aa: CASSGRTGGEADTQYF
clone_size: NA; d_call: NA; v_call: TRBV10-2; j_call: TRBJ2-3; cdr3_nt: TGCGCCAGCAGTGAGCGGGGTTGGAGCACAGATACGCAGTATTTT; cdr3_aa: CASSERGWSTDTQYF
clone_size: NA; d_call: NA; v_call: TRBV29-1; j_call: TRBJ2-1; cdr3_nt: TGCAGCGTACCGGGACACCTCACCTACAATGAGCAGTTCTTC; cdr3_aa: CSVPGHLTYNEQFF
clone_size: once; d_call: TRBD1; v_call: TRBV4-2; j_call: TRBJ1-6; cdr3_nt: TGTGCCAGCAGCCAGAAGACAGGGCTTGATTCACCCCTCCACTTT; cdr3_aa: CASSQKTGLDSPLHF
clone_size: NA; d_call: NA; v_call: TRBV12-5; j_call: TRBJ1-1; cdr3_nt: TGTGCTAGTGGTTTCGCGACAGGTGAAGCTTTCTTT; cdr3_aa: CASGFATGEAFF
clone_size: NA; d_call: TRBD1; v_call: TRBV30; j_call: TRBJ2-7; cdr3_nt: TGTGCCTGGAGCCCCACGGGACAGGGGTACGAGCAGTACTTC; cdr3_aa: CAWSPTGQGYEQYF
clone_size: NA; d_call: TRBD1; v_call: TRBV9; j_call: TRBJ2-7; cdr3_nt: TGTGCCAGCAGCGAGGGACAGGGGCGTTCCTACGAGCAGTACTTC; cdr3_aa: CASSEGQGRSYEQYF
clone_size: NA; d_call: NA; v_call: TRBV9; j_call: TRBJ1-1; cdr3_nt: TGTGCCAGCAGCTTCCACCCTGATCCGGGGACTGAAGCTTTCTTT; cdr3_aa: CASSFHPDPGTEAFF
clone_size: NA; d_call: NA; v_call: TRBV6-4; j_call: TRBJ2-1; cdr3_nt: TGTGCCAGCAGCCTCTTACCGAGCTCCTACAATGAGCAGTTCTTC; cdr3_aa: CASSLLPSSYNEQFF
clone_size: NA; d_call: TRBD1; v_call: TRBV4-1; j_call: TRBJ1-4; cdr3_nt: TGCGCCAGCAGCCAAGAAAGGGGGCAGGGGGAAAAACTGTTTTTT; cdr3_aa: CASSQERGQGEKLFF
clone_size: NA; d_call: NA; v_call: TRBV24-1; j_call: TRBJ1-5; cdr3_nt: TGTGCCACCAGTGACGCGACAGTCCCAGGGCCCCAGCATTTT; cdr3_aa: CATSDATVPGPQHF
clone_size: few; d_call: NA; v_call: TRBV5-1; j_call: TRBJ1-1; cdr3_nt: TGCGCCAGCCGTCCACATGGGAGCACTGAAGCTTTCTTT; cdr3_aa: CASRPHGSTEAFF
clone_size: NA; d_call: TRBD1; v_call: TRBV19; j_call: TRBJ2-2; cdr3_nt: TGTGCCAGTAGTAGCCCGGGACAGGGAGCGAACACCGGGGAGCTGTTTTTT; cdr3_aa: CASSSPGQGANTGELFF
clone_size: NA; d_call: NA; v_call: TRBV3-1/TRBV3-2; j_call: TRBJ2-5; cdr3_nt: TGTGCCAGCAGCCAAGAGACTAGGCCGGCGGAGACCCAGTACTTC; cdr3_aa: CASSQETRPAETQYF
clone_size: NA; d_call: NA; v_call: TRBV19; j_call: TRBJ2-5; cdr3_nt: TGTGCCAGTAGTATAGGCAGACAAGAGACCCAGTACTTC; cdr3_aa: CASSIGRQETQYF
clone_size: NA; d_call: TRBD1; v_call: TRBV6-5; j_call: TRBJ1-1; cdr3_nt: TGTGCCAGCAGTAAGCTTGGACAGGGCGCTCGAGCTTTCTTT; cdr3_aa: CASSKLGQGARAFF
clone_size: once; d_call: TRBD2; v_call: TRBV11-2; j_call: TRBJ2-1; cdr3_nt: TGTGCCAGCAGCCCAGGACTAGCGGGGGACAATGAGCAGTTCTTC; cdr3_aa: CASSPGLAGDNEQFF
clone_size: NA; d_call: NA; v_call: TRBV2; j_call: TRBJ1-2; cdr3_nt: TGTGCCAGCAGTGAAAGGGGGAGCTACACCTTC; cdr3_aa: CASSERGSYTF
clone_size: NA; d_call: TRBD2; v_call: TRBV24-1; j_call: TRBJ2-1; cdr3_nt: TGTGCCACCAGTCCTAGAGCGGGAGGGCCTCAGCAGTTCTTC; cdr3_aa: CATSPRAGGPQQFF
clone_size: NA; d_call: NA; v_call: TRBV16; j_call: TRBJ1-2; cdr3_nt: TGTGCCAGCAGCCAATTTGGAGGGGCCATAAGTGGATACTACACCTTC; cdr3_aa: CASSQFGGAISGYYTF
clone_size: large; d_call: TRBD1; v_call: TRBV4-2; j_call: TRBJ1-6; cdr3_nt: TGTGCCAGCAGCCAAGACCGGGACAGCGCCTATAATTCACCCCTCCACTTT; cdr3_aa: CASSQDRDSAYNSPLHF